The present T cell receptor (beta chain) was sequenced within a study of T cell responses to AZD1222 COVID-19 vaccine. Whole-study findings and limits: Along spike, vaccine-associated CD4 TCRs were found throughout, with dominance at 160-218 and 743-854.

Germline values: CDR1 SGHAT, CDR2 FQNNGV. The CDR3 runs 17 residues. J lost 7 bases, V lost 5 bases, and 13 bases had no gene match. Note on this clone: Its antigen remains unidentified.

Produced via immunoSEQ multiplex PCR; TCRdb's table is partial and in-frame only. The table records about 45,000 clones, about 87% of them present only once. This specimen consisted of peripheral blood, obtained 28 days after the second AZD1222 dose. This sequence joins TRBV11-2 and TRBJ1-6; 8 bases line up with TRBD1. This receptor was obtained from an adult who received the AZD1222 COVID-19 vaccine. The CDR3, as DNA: TGTGCCAGCAGCACCTGGGGGCGGGGACAGGCGAATTCACCCCTCCACTTT. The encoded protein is CASSTWGRGQANSPLHF.